This T cell receptor (beta chain) was captured by sequencing in a study of Ad26.COV2.S vaccination and SARS-CoV-2 variants. On the study more broadly: The study gave Ad26.COV2.S intramuscularly, once or twice 56 days apart.

Using immunoSEQ multiplex PCR, the repertoire was profiled, and TCRdb retains in-frame clones only, with some absent. The sample consists of about 320,000 clones, about 86% of them appearing once. Indicated treatment: roughly 20 received Ad26.COV2.S at low or high dose, single or two shots; roughly 5 received placebo; per-sample allocation not given. Day 63 after the first injection of vaccine or placebo was the sampling time. The receptor comes from a person aged 18-60 years who received the Ad26.COV2.S COVID-19 vaccine or a placebo. Sequencing was performed on peripheral blood, taken in a trial of Ad26.COV2.S vaccine versus placebo.

CDR3 residues: CASSPDSRSVVNQYF. The CDR3 DNA is TGTGCCAGCTCACCCGATTCGCGATCGGTTGTGAACCAGTACTTC. This rearrangement joins TRBV18 to TRBJ2-5; no clear D gene. The CDR3 spans 15 residues. V lost 3 bases and J 10 bases, leaving 21 bases between the germline ends. Germline V lookup: CDR1 KGHSH, CDR2 LQKENI.